These T cell receptor beta chains were read from a single sample in a study of cytomegalovirus exposure and HLA in healthy donors. Clones were read by immunoSEQ multiplex PCR, and TCRdb kept only the in-frame ones, dropping some. The repertoire holds about 150,000 clones, about 85% seen once, with approximately 2.5% in the top ten. The sample was PBMCs. The receptors originated from a man aged 30 to 39 in good health and CMV-seropositive. The conserved cysteine and the conserved F or W are not part of the CDR3 here. Each record gives: V gene, J gene, CDR3 length, CDR3 protein.

V: TRBV9; J: TRBJ2-1; length: 13; CDR3: ASSSSGIAYNEQF
V: TRBV27; J: TRBJ1-2; length: 16; CDR3: ASSFLGDRGLYVDGYT
V: TRBV2; J: TRBJ2-3; length: 11; CDR3: ASAGVGTDTQY
V: TRBV6-1; J: TRBJ2-7; length: 16; CDR3: ASSGPYINPGISYEQY
V: TRBV7-2; J: TRBJ1-3; length: 11; CDR3: ASSKEAGNTIY
V: TRBV5-1; J: TRBJ1-1; length: 10; CDR3: ASSHRGVEAF
V: TRBV7-9; J: TRBJ1-4; length: 12; CDR3: ASSLTGAGEKLF
V: TRBV29-1; J: TRBJ1-2; length: 11; CDR3: SAGGTGTYGYT
V: TRBV27; J: TRBJ1-2; length: 15; CDR3: ASSLSEGNDRGFGYT
V: TRBV7-8; J: TRBJ1-1; length: 12; CDR3: ASSLRTGNTEAF
V: TRBV7-9; J: TRBJ2-3; length: 14; CDR3: ASSFGTSGSTDTQY
V: TRBV5-1; J: TRBJ1-5; length: 13; CDR3: ASSLEGVGNQPQH
V: TRBV4-3; J: TRBJ2-1; length: 14; CDR3: ASRQTRTGTYNEQF
V: TRBV14; J: TRBJ2-7; length: 12; CDR3: ASSQDWGAYEQY
V: TRBV25-1; J: TRBJ1-6; length: 15; CDR3: ASSESRRSSYNSPLH
V: TRBV19; J: TRBJ2-6; length: 10; CDR3: ATKSGANVLT
V: TRBV5-1; J: TRBJ2-7; length: 11; CDR3: ASSLVPGDEQY
V: TRBV6-5; J: TRBJ2-7; length: 10; CDR3: ASSSASYEQY
V: TRBV2; J: TRBJ1-5; length: 12; CDR3: ASTLTGLNQPQH
V: TRBV19; J: TRBJ1-2; length: 13; CDR3: ASSPFGQGAGGYT
V: TRBV5-1; J: TRBJ2-3; length: 14; CDR3: ASSLGLAGLTDTQY
V: TRBV23-1; J: TRBJ1-4; length: 14; CDR3: ASSQSLAATNEKLF
V: TRBV6-5; J: TRBJ2-7; length: 13; CDR3: ASSMSAQGANEQY
V: TRBV7-6; J: TRBJ2-1; length: 16; CDR3: ASSFTWGTSGLYNEQF
V: TRBV7-9; J: TRBJ2-1; length: 14; CDR3: SSSRGLAGVIDEQF
V: TRBV27; J: TRBJ2-6; length: 14; CDR3: ASRFYTGSGANVLT
V: TRBV4-1; J: TRBJ2-4; length: 19; CDR3: ASSHNRASGRAVGAKNIQY
V: TRBV27; J: TRBJ1-2; length: 14; CDR3: ASRVDRGGFRYGYT
V: TRBV29-1; J: TRBJ1-4; length: 11; CDR3: SVAGELNEKLF
V: TRBV19; J: TRBJ2-5; length: 11; CDR3: ASTVAGGETQY
V: TRBV29-1; J: TRBJ2-3; length: 8; CDR3: SVPGGTQY
V: TRBV7-2; J: TRBJ1-2; length: 13; CDR3: ASSLSHLQGGGYT
V: TRBV11-3; J: TRBJ2-5; length: 12; CDR3: ASSLWTIQETQY
V: TRBV7-9; J: TRBJ2-2; length: 12; CDR3: ASRDRETTGELF
V: TRBV5-1; J: TRBJ2-7; length: 13; CDR3: ASSITDRVDYEQY
V: TRBV7-8; J: TRBJ2-1; length: 12; CDR3: ASSPLRTNNEQF
V: TRBV7-3; J: TRBJ2-3; length: 12; CDR3: ASSFSGSTDTQY
V: TRBV29-1; J: TRBJ2-3; length: 12; CDR3: SVEDTGNGDTQY
V: TRBV4-3; J: TRBJ2-7; length: 14; CDR3: ASSQDLARASYEQY
V: TRBV19; J: TRBJ2-5; length: 12; CDR3: ASSIRTGGETQY
V: TRBV7-8; J: TRBJ2-1; length: 15; CDR3: ASSPHLSGSSYNEQF
V: TRBV11-3; J: TRBJ2-1; length: 12; CDR3: ASSFGGSYNEQF
V: TRBV15; J: TRBJ1-1; length: 16; CDR3: ATSRWETGGPKNTEAF
V: TRBV5-6; J: TRBJ2-2; length: 16; CDR3: ASSLASGRAGFTGELF
V: TRBV7-3; J: TRBJ2-6; length: 14; CDR3: ASSRPGDSGANVLT
V: TRBV19; J: TRBJ1-1; length: 12; CDR3: ASSIGQVYTEAF
V: TRBV18; J: TRBJ1-1; length: 12; CDR3: ASSRDRENTEAF
V: TRBV6-1; J: TRBJ1-5; length: 12; CDR3: ASNPDRSLEPQH
V: TRBV10-3; J: TRBJ2-3; length: 11; CDR3: AISRGYADTQY